The 8 T cell receptor beta chains given below trace back to one sample, sequenced in a study of Ad26.COV2.S vaccination and SARS-CoV-2 variants. Assay: immunoSEQ multiplex PCR; the TCRdb copy retains only in-frame clones and omits some. The sample records 380,000 or so clones, 88% being singletons. Treatment given: about 20 received Ad26.COV2.S at low or high dose, single or two shots; a few received placebo; per-sample allocation not given. On day 63 after the first injection, vaccine and placebo recipients gave samples. The input for sequencing was peripheral blood, taken in a trial of Ad26.COV2.S vaccine versus placebo. The source is a person between 18 and 60 years old who received the Ad26.COV2.S COVID-19 vaccine or a placebo.

This chain connects TRBV28 to TRBJ1-1; 11 nucleotides line up with TRBD1. This CDR3 is 17 amino acids long. CDR1 is MDHEN, CDR2 SYDVKM, per germline. V was pared by 6 bases and J by 3 bases, with 12 bases of the junction left unmatched. CDR3 sequence (DNA): TGTGCCAGCAGCCCCCTTCCAGGACAGGGGGCTTACACTGAAGCTTTCTTT. Translating gives CASSPLPGQGAYTEAFF.

This clone was observed a single time. V and J are TRBV4-2 and TRBJ1-1; D gene ambiguous. Germline V gives CDR1 LGHNA, CDR2 YNFKEQ. Trimming stripped 1 base from V and 3 bases from J, with 15 bases between. The CDR3 contains 16 residues. The CDR3 sequence: CASSQVIQGMDTEAFF. CDR3 DNA: TGTGCCAGCAGCCAAGTTATTCAAGGTATGGACACTGAAGCTTTCTTT.

J is TRBJ2-7 and V is TRBV6-5, with D unclear. The CDR3 is made up of 12 amino acids. The V and J ends lost 10 bases and 3 bases respectively, with 13 bases between them. Germline loops: CDR1 MNHEY, CDR2 SVGAGI. As DNA, the CDR3 is TGTGCCACCGAGGTATTCAGCTACGAGCAGTACTTC. Amino acid sequence: CATEVFSYEQYF.

The CDR3 spells CASSFRTGGFDEQYF. CDR3 nucleotides: TGTGCCAGCAGCTTCAGGACAGGGGGCTTTGACGAGCAGTACTTC. The chain links TRBV5-6 to TRBJ2-7; TRBD1 matches at 11 bases. The CDR3 sequence is 15 residues long. Per the germline V gene, CDR1 is SGHDT and CDR2 is YYEEEE. V lost 2 bases to trimming and J lost 5 bases; unmatched junction nucleotides: 6.

The chain carries TRBV4-2 and TRBJ1-3; the D is unclear. The CDR3 extends over 14 amino acids. V shed 1 base and J shed 7 bases, with 11 bases lying between them. Germline V CDR1 and CDR2: LGHNA, YNFKEQ. The CDR3 DNA follows: TGTGCCAGCAGCCAAGGGACGGTGGGGAACACCATATATTTT. As protein: CASSQGTVGNTIYF.

In this sample, this clone turned up a few times. V usage is TRBV4-3 and J usage is TRBJ1-1, with D uncertain. The germline V and J ends were trimmed by 6 bases and 1 base, with 12 bases remaining between them. The CDR3 loop spans 14 amino acids. From germline, CDR1 is LGHNA and CDR2 YSLEER. The CDR3 here is CASRPTRWNTEAFF. The CDR3 DNA reads as TGCGCCAGCAGACCGACTCGCTGGAACACTGAAGCTTTCTTT.

This CDR3 reads CASSPGGGPSQYF. CDR3 coding DNA: TGTGCCAGCAGTCCGGGAGGGGGGCCCTCGCAGTACTTC. The chain uses TRBV28 and TRBJ2-7; 8 bases match TRBD2. Germline CDR1 MDHEN, CDR2 SYDVKM. The CDR3 contains 13 residues. The J segment lost 9 bases and the V segment lost 5 bases, leaving 9 bases of the junction unmatched.

This sequence joins TRBV15 and TRBJ1-1, with D perhaps matching TRBD1 (5 bases). V gave up 11 bases and J gave up 0 bases, with 19 bases separating them. The CDR3 totals 15 residues. Per germline, CDR1 LNHNV and CDR2 YYDKDF (reference sequence). In DNA, the CDR3 is TGTGCCGACTACAGAGCGGGACGCATGAACACTGAAGCTTTCTTT. It encodes CADYRAGRMNTEAFF.